A single sample gave rise to the 20 T cell receptor beta chains below, sequenced in a study of immune characterization of retroperitoneal liposarcoma (dated by TCRdb to between 2018 and 2021). Libraries came from PCR. Reads for this sample came from a NextSeq 500. TCRdb itself trimmed the public reads at Q25 with fastp, ran MiXCR and retained productive beta chains. Rows matching on CDR3 protein sequence are summarized as one entry with the most common DNA and genes. The sample table records about 4,300 distinct CDR3 sequences; 30% to 40% of these occur just once. The top ten hold roughly 30% of the sample. The sequenced material came from tumor tissue. The origin of the receptors is a male donor with retroperitoneal liposarcoma.

This clonotype was seen a few times. V and J are TRBV30 and TRBJ2-2; D unclear. V lost 3 bases and J 4 bases, leaving 9 bases between the germline ends. CDR1 is GTSNPN, CDR2 SVGIG, per germline (reference sequence). The CDR3 length is 13 residues. The CDR3 sequence: CAWSGIPTGELFF. CDR3 nucleotide sequence: TGTGCCTGGAGCGGAATTCCCACCGGGGAGCTGTTTTTT.

The rearrangement links TRBV7-2 to TRBJ2-3; unclear D gene. This CDR3 contains 12 residues. The germline V and J ends were trimmed by 5 bases and 6 bases, with 9 bases remaining between them. CDR1 is SGHTA and CDR2 is FQGNSA in the germline V gene. CDR3 residues: CASSPFTDTQYF. As DNA, the CDR3 is TGTGCCAGCAGCCCATTTACTGATACGCAGTATTTT. Full variable domain (missing parts from reference TRBV7-2 and TRBJ2-3): GAGVSQSPSNKVTEKGKDVELRCDPISGHTALYWYRQSLGQGLEFLIYFQGNSAPDKSGLPSDRFSAERTGGSVSTLTIQRTQQEDSAVYLCASSPFTDTQYFGPGTRLTVL.

V gene TRBV6-6 combines with J gene TRBJ1-5, with TRBD1 identical over 9 bases. In germline, CDR1 is MNHNY, CDR2 SVGAGI (reference sequence). V was pared by 2 bases and J by 3 bases, with 8 bases of the junction left unmatched. The CDR3 contains 17 residues. CDR3 amino acids: CASSYKDRGSDNQPQHF. CDR3 nucleotides: TGTGCCAGCAGTTACAAGGACAGGGGCAGCGACAATCAGCCCCAGCATTTT.

The rearrangement links TRBV4-3 to TRBJ1-1, with a weak D call TRBD1 (5 bases). Trimming stripped 2 bases from V and 10 bases from J, with 26 bases between. The CDR3 runs 17 residues. The germline V gene encodes CDR1 LGHNA and CDR2 YSLEER. In DNA, the CDR3 is TGCGCCAGCAGCCAAAGGACTATCTTGACAGCCCTCGTAGGAGCTTTCTTT. It encodes CASSQRTILTALVGAFF.

The chain has TRBV11-3 and TRBJ2-3; 11 nucleotides line up with TRBD2. The ends lost 8 bases at V and 3 bases at J; junction bases unmatched: 4. The CDR3 contains 14 residues. From germline, CDR1 is SGHNT and CDR2 YENEEA. The CDR3 DNA reads TGTGCCAGCCCCACTAGCGGGAGTACAGATACGCAGTATTTT. Translation gives CASPTSGSTDTQYF.

This clonotype was counted a single time. V usage is TRBV7-2 and J usage is TRBJ2-3; tentative D call: TRBD1 (5 bases). V was trimmed by 6 bases and J by 0 bases, leaving 10 bases between them. Germline assignment: CDR1 SGHTA and CDR2 FQGNSA. The CDR3 consists of 14 residues. CDR3 in amino acids: CASRWGGSTDTQYF. Here the CDR3 DNA reads TGTGCCAGCAGGTGGGGCGGCAGCACAGATACGCAGTATTTT.

This clonotype showed up many times. The chain employs TRBV6-4 and TRBJ1-3, with D hard to call. V was trimmed by 6 bases and J by 1 base, leaving 7 bases between them. Germline V gene lookup returns CDR1 MRHNA and CDR2 SNTAGT. The CDR3 has 13 amino acids. CDR3 sequence: CASRILSGNTIYF. For the CDR3, the DNA is TGTGCCAGCAGGATACTTTCTGGAAACACCATATATTTT.

Ten or more counts support this clonotype. This chain uses TRBV6-7 with TRBJ2-1, with D uncertain. TRBV6-7 has ORF status, its function being uncertain. With 4 bases removed from V and 10 bases from J, the gap between germline ends came to 20 bases. This CDR3 contains 15 residues. CDR3 DNA sequence: TGTGCCAGCAGTTCTCCGACTGGTTCGTCCTACGAGCAGTTCTTC. The encoded protein is CASSSPTGSSYEQFF.

This clonotype was observed a handful of times. A single base separates this from a much larger clone, so it may be a read error. The J gene is TRBJ2-1, the V gene TRBV6-6, with D perhaps matching TRBD1 (5 bases). Looked up from germline, CDR1 is MNHNY and CDR2 is SVGAGI (reference sequence). The germline V and J ends were trimmed by 2 bases and 10 bases, with 12 bases remaining between them. The CDR3 is 13 amino acids. The chain's CDR3 is CASSYQGSYEQFF. For the CDR3, the DNA is TGTGCCAGCAGTTACCAGGGATCCTACGAGCAGTTCTTC.

The rearrangement joins TRBV7-2 to TRBJ2-1, with 9 bases fitting TRBD1. Germline CDR1 is SGHTA and CDR2 is FQGNSA. The CDR3 extends over 17 amino acids. After removal of 2 bases from V and 13 bases from J, the junction contained 18 bases not matched to a gene. The CDR3 reads CASSLWPGQGDQETQFF. In DNA form, the CDR3 reads TGTGCCAGCAGCTTATGGCCGGGACAGGGAGACCAAGAGACCCAGTTCTTC.

The chain uses TRBV12-3 or TRBV12-4 and TRBJ2-2, with 10 nucleotides matching TRBD1. Germline trimming cut 6 bases from V and 6 bases from J; bases unmatched to any gene: 4. The CDR3 extends over 14 amino acids. The CDR3 loop reads CASRGTGDSGELFF. CDR3 sequence (DNA): TGTGCCAGCAGAGGGACAGGGGATTCCGGGGAGCTGTTTTTT.

CDR3 nucleotides: TGTGCCAGCAGTCCCGGGGATACCGGGGAGCTGTTTTTT. Protein product: CASSPGDTGELFF. The genes are TRBV6-1 and TRBJ2-2; maybe TRBD2 (5 bases). V dropped 5 bases and J dropped 5 bases, with 9 bases sitting between them. There are 13 residues in the CDR3. Germline CDR1 and CDR2: MNHNS and SASEGT.

This clonotype was detected only a few times. CDR3 residues: CASSYRGFGDTQYF. The CDR3 nucleotides are TGTGCCAGCAGTTACCGGGGGTTCGGAGATACGCAGTATTTT. The V call is TRBV6-5, the J call TRBJ2-3; D perhaps matches TRBD2 (6 bases). V was shortened by 2 bases and J by 5 bases, with 11 bases between the two germline ends. The CDR3 is 14 amino acids. The germline V gene has CDR1 MNHEY and CDR2 SVGAGI.

The rearrangement uses TRBV6-8 and TRBJ2-5; 9 bases agree with TRBD1. The J call may not be correct, given that the DNA end is closer to TRBJ2-7. Germline CDR1 and CDR2: MNHGY and SAAAGT. There are 16 residues in the CDR3. CDR3 coding DNA: TGTGCCAGCAGTCGAAGGGGGGGGACAGGGAAATACGAGCAGTACTTC. Protein product: CASSRRGGTGKYEQYF.

The V and J genes are TRBV12-3 or TRBV12-4 and TRBJ2-2; maybe TRBD2 (5 bases). The CDR3 sequence is 15 residues long. V was trimmed by 6 bases and J by 2 bases, leaving 13 bases between them. CDR3 amino acids: CASREGRGNTGELFF. In DNA form, the CDR3 reads TGTGCCAGCAGAGAAGGGAGAGGAAACACCGGGGAGCTGTTTTTT.

This clonotype was seen a few times. This chain joins TRBV6-1 and TRBJ2-5, with D maybe TRBD2 (5 bases). The germline V gene encodes CDR1 MNHNS and CDR2 SASEGT. The length of the CDR3 is 15 residues. The V end was cut by 0 bases, the J end by 11 bases, with 19 bases between. The DNA of the CDR3 is TGTGCCAGCAGTGAAGCGCTTCAAGCACTAGTCGGGCAGTACTTC. Protein sequence: CASSEALQALVGQYF.

This clonotype is a singleton in its sample. This may be a read error, as it is one base from a much larger clone. This rearrangement joins TRBV2 to TRBJ2-1; weak D call: TRBD2 (5 bases). The CDR3 spans 14 residues. V gave up 6 bases and J gave up 13 bases, with 22 bases separating them. Germline V gene data show CDR1 as SNHLY and CDR2 as FYNNEI. The chain's CDR3 is CASRISGIQETQFF. CDR3 coding DNA: TGTGCCAGCAGGATCTCGGGAATACAAGAGACCCAGTTCTTC.

By sample share, this clonotype is medium-sized. The V and J genes are TRBV7-8 and TRBJ2-1, with no clear D. The germline gives CDR1 SGHVS, CDR2 FQNEAQ. Trimming stripped 1 base from V and 6 bases from J, with 16 bases between. This CDR3 contains 16 residues. The CDR3 protein is CASSLEGRVGSNEQFF. CDR3 coding DNA: TGTGCCAGCAGCTTAGAAGGGCGAGTGGGGTCCAATGAGCAGTTCTTC.

In DNA, the CDR3 is TGTGCCAGCAGGGGGCTGTCGGGGGGGCCCGGCATTCAGTACTTC. Translation gives CASRGLSGGPGIQYF. The chain combines TRBV12-3 or TRBV12-4 with TRBJ2-4; 8 nucleotides line up with TRBD2. The trim removed 6 bases at V and 9 bases at J, leaving 13 bases unmatched. This CDR3 spans 15 amino acids.

CDR3 coding DNA: TGTGCCAGCAGTCCTCAACACGGGACAGACCAAGAGACCCAGTTCTTC. Residues: CASSPQHGTDQETQFF. This chain joins TRBV6-1 and TRBJ2-1, with TRBD1 matching 7 bases. The CDR3 totals 16 residues. CDR1 is MNHNS and CDR2 is SASEGT in the germline V gene. V trimming: 5 bases; J trimming: 13 bases; junction bases outside the gene matches: 20.